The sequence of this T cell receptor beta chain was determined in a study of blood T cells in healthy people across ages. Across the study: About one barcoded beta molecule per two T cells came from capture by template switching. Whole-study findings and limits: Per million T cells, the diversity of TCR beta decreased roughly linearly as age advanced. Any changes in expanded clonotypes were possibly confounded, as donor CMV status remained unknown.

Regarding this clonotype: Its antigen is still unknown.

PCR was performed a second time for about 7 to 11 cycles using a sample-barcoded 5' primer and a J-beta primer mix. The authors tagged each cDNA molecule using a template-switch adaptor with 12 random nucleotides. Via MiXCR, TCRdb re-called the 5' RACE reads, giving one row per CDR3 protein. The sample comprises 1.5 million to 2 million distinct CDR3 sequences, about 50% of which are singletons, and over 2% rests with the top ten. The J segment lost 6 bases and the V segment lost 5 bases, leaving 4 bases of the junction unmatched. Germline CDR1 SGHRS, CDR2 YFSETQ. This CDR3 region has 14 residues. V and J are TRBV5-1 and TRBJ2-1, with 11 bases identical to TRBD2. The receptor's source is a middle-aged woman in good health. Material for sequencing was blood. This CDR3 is CASRGLAEGNEQFF. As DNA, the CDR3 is TGCGCCAGCAGGGGACTAGCGGAAGGCAATGAGCAGTTCTTC.